This entry lists 2 T cell receptor beta chains sequenced from one sample in a study of control samples from healthy donors and cancer patients. Assay: immunoSEQ multiplex PCR; the TCRdb copy retains only in-frame clones and omits some. The repertoire consists of 40,000 to 60,000 clones, with almost 90% occurring once and the leading ten covering 40%. The sample consisted of PBMCs. The receptors were gathered from a man aged 45 to 65 with head and neck cancer.

The chain joins TRBV7-6 to TRBJ2-5; 11 bases line up with TRBD2. The V gene's germline CDR1 is SGHVS and CDR2 FNYEAQ. The CDR3 covers 20 residues. The trim removed 0 bases at V and 1 base at J, leaving 13 bases unmatched. DNA of the CDR3: TGTGCCAGCAGCTTAGCGCTTGGTAGCGGGAGGGCCTCTAGCCAAGAGACCCAGTACTTC. This gives the protein CASSLALGSGRASSQETQYF.

The V call is TRBV28, the J call TRBJ2-2, with D perhaps TRBD1 (6 bases). The germline gives CDR1 MDHEN, CDR2 SYDVKM. This CDR3 has 15 residues. V lost 2 bases and J 1 base, leaving 8 bases between the germline ends. CDR3 amino acids: CASSLGGQNTGELFF. CDR3 DNA sequence: TGTGCCAGCAGTTTAGGGGGACAGAACACCGGGGAGCTGTTTTTT.